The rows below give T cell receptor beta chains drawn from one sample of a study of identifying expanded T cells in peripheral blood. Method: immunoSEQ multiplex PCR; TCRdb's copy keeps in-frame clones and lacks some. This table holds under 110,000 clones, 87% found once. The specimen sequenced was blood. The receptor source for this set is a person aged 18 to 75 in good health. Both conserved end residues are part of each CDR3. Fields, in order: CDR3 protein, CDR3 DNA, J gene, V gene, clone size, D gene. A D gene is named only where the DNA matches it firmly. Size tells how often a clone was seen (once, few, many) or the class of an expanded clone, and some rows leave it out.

cdr3_aa: CASSLARDEQYF; cdr3_nt: TGTGCCAGCAGCTTAGCCCGGGACGAGCAGTACTTC; j_call: TRBJ2-7; v_call: TRBV7-6; clone_size: .; d_call: .
cdr3_aa: CASSSPSSGNTIYF; cdr3_nt: TGTGCCAGCAGTTCGCCCAGCTCTGGAAACACCATATATTTT; j_call: TRBJ1-3; v_call: TRBV7-6; clone_size: .; d_call: .
cdr3_aa: CASSERTGSDYGYTF; cdr3_nt: TGTGCCAGCAGCGAAAGGACAGGGAGCGACTATGGCTACACCTTC; j_call: TRBJ1-2; v_call: TRBV9; clone_size: .; d_call: TRBD1
cdr3_aa: CASSESTGNEQFF; cdr3_nt: TGCGCCAGCAGTGAGTCAACAGGGAATGAGCAGTTCTTC; j_call: TRBJ2-1; v_call: TRBV10-1; clone_size: .; d_call: .
cdr3_aa: CASTKARTGTLDGYTF; cdr3_nt: TGTGCCAGCACTAAAGCTAGGACAGGTACTTTGGATGGCTACACCTTC; j_call: TRBJ1-2; v_call: TRBV2; clone_size: .; d_call: TRBD1
cdr3_aa: CATKGAGGSYNEQFF; cdr3_nt: TGTGCCACCAAGGGGGCGGGGGGTTCCTACAATGAGCAGTTCTTC; j_call: TRBJ2-1; v_call: TRBV6-5; clone_size: .; d_call: .
cdr3_aa: CASSGRNTEAFF; cdr3_nt: TGTGCCAGCAGTGGGCGGAACACTGAAGCTTTCTTT; j_call: TRBJ1-1; v_call: TRBV7-9; clone_size: .; d_call: .
cdr3_aa: CASKYRTPLNSNQPQHF; cdr3_nt: TGCGCCAGCAAATACAGGACACCACTCAATAGCAATCAGCCCCAGCATTTT; j_call: TRBJ1-5; v_call: TRBV23-1; clone_size: .; d_call: .
cdr3_aa: CASSSLYSGADNSPLHF; cdr3_nt: TGTGCCAGCAGTTCGCTATACTCCGGGGCTGATAATTCACCCCTCCACTTT; j_call: TRBJ1-6; v_call: TRBV28; clone_size: .; d_call: .
cdr3_aa: CASSLVGQETQYF; cdr3_nt: TGTGCCAGCAGCTTAGTGGGGCAAGAGACCCAGTACTTC; j_call: TRBJ2-5; v_call: TRBV7-9; clone_size: few; d_call: .
cdr3_aa: CSVDPNMNTEAFF; cdr3_nt: TGCAGCGTTGACCCGAACATGAACACTGAAGCTTTCTTT; j_call: TRBJ1-1; v_call: TRBV29-1; clone_size: .; d_call: .
cdr3_aa: CASSMGTGYGYTF; cdr3_nt: TGTGCCAGTAGTATGGGGACAGGCTATGGCTACACCTTC; j_call: TRBJ1-2; v_call: TRBV19; clone_size: few; d_call: TRBD1
cdr3_aa: CSVEGVNPNTEAFF; cdr3_nt: TGCAGCGTTGAAGGGGTCAACCCGAACACTGAAGCTTTCTTT; j_call: TRBJ1-1; v_call: TRBV29-1; clone_size: .; d_call: .
cdr3_aa: CASSSYFRAEAFF; cdr3_nt: TGCGCCAGCAGCTCCTATTTTCGTGCTGAAGCTTTCTTT; j_call: TRBJ1-1; v_call: TRBV5-1; clone_size: .; d_call: .
cdr3_aa: CATEDRGRQETQYF; cdr3_nt: TGTGCCACTGAGGACAGGGGTCGCCAAGAGACCCAGTACTTC; j_call: TRBJ2-5; v_call: TRBV19; clone_size: .; d_call: TRBD1
cdr3_aa: CASSPWQGGEAFF; cdr3_nt: TGCGCCAGCAGCCCGTGGCAGGGTGGTGAAGCTTTCTTT; j_call: TRBJ1-1; v_call: TRBV5-1; clone_size: .; d_call: .
cdr3_aa: CASSEGPGLYEQYF; cdr3_nt: TGTGCCAGCAGTGAAGGCCCAGGGCTCTACGAGCAGTACTTC; j_call: TRBJ2-7; v_call: TRBV6-1; clone_size: .; d_call: .
cdr3_aa: CASSEPGSGVTDTQYF; cdr3_nt: TGTGCCAGCAGTGAACCAGGTAGCGGGGTCACAGATACGCAGTATTTT; j_call: TRBJ2-3; v_call: TRBV6-1; clone_size: .; d_call: TRBD2
cdr3_aa: CASSLGTAGRTQYF; cdr3_nt: TGTGCCAGCAGCCTGGGCACGGCTGGCCGGACACAGTATTTT; j_call: TRBJ2-3; v_call: TRBV5-6; clone_size: .; d_call: .
cdr3_aa: CASSLGGSAGGTDTQYF; cdr3_nt: TGTGCCAGCAGCTTAGGTGGATCAGCGGGGGGCACAGATACGCAGTATTTT; j_call: TRBJ2-3; v_call: TRBV7-9; clone_size: .; d_call: TRBD2
cdr3_aa: CASSQEVGTGRFF; cdr3_nt: TGCGCCAGCAGCCAAGAGGTGGGTACGGGTCGGTTCTTT; j_call: TRBJ1-1; v_call: TRBV4-3; clone_size: .; d_call: .
cdr3_aa: CASSVGGTGNSPLHF; cdr3_nt: TGTGCCAGCAGCGTAGGAGGGACGGGGAATTCACCCCTCCACTTT; j_call: TRBJ1-6; v_call: TRBV9; clone_size: few; d_call: .
cdr3_aa: CASIRQGVVGYTF; cdr3_nt: TGTGCCAGCATTAGGCAGGGAGTGGTTGGCTACACCTTC; j_call: TRBJ1-2; v_call: TRBV2; clone_size: .; d_call: .
cdr3_aa: CSVTGGLMNTEAFF; cdr3_nt: TGCAGCGTAACAGGGGGATTAATGAACACTGAAGCTTTCTTT; j_call: TRBJ1-1; v_call: TRBV29-1; clone_size: .; d_call: TRBD1
cdr3_aa: CASSQGPARGAYTEAFF; cdr3_nt: TGCGCCAGCAGCCAAGGTCCTGCGAGGGGGGCGTATACTGAAGCTTTCTTT; j_call: TRBJ1-1; v_call: TRBV4-1; clone_size: .; d_call: .
cdr3_aa: CASSGAWDGNTEAFF; cdr3_nt: TGCGCCAGCAGCGGTGCATGGGACGGAAACACTGAAGCTTTCTTT; j_call: TRBJ1-1; v_call: TRBV5-1; clone_size: .; d_call: .
cdr3_aa: CASSGGQAYTDTQYF; cdr3_nt: TGTGCCAGCAGCGGGGGGCAGGCCTACACAGATACGCAGTATTTT; j_call: TRBJ2-3; v_call: TRBV7-9; clone_size: once; d_call: .
cdr3_aa: CATTGSGVTPLHF; cdr3_nt: TGTGCCACCACGGGCTCAGGGGTTACTCCCCTCCACTTT; j_call: TRBJ1-6; v_call: TRBV2; clone_size: medium-sized; d_call: .
cdr3_aa: CASRDPAMGPSGNTIYF; cdr3_nt: TGTGCCAGCAGGGACCCGGCGATGGGGCCCTCTGGAAACACCATATATTTT; j_call: TRBJ1-3; v_call: TRBV2; clone_size: .; d_call: .
cdr3_aa: CAWVPVGSHYGYTF; cdr3_nt: TGTGCCTGGGTACCTGTTGGCTCTCACTATGGCTACACCTTC; j_call: TRBJ1-2; v_call: TRBV30; clone_size: .; d_call: .
cdr3_aa: CASSQDVGYNSPLHF; cdr3_nt: TGTGCCAGCAGCCAAGACGTCGGGTATAATTCACCCCTCCACTTT; j_call: TRBJ1-6; v_call: TRBV14; clone_size: .; d_call: .
cdr3_aa: CASRPGQGWNQPQHF; cdr3_nt: TGTGCCAGCAGACCCGGACAGGGGTGGAATCAGCCCCAGCATTTT; j_call: TRBJ1-5; v_call: TRBV6-5; clone_size: .; d_call: TRBD1
cdr3_aa: CASSAPGHPSYNEQFF; cdr3_nt: TGTGCCAGCAGTGCACCGGGACACCCTTCCTACAATGAGCAGTTCTTC; j_call: TRBJ2-1; v_call: TRBV6-1; clone_size: .; d_call: .
cdr3_aa: CSVAEQGLNYEQYF; cdr3_nt: TGCAGCGTTGCCGAGCAGGGTCTGAACTACGAGCAGTACTTC; j_call: TRBJ2-7; v_call: TRBV29-1; clone_size: once; d_call: .
cdr3_aa: CASSVSGRGGNTEAFF; cdr3_nt: TGTGCCAGCAGCGTGTCCGGGCGAGGGGGCAACACTGAAGCTTTCTTT; j_call: TRBJ1-1; v_call: TRBV5-4; clone_size: few; d_call: TRBD1
cdr3_aa: CASSPRGQAGNTIYF; cdr3_nt: TGTGCCAGCAGCCCCAGGGGACAGGCTGGAAACACCATATATTTT; j_call: TRBJ1-3; v_call: TRBV27; clone_size: .; d_call: TRBD1
cdr3_aa: CASSLPSENPTYEQYF; cdr3_nt: TGTGCCAGCAGCCTCCCGTCTGAGAATCCTACCTACGAGCAGTACTTC; j_call: TRBJ2-7; v_call: TRBV7-9; clone_size: once; d_call: .
cdr3_aa: CASSFFGPWGGAFF; cdr3_nt: TGTGCCAGCAGCTTTTTCGGTCCTTGGGGTGGAGCTTTCTTT; j_call: TRBJ1-1; v_call: TRBV5-6; clone_size: .; d_call: .
cdr3_aa: CASSLFGTGPVYF; cdr3_nt: TGTGCCAGCAGCCTTTTCGGGACAGGGCCCGTGTATTTT; j_call: TRBJ1-5; v_call: TRBV5-6; clone_size: .; d_call: TRBD1
cdr3_aa: CASSQSPGTNYGYTF; cdr3_nt: TGCGCCAGCAGTCAAAGTCCAGGGACTAACTATGGCTACACCTTC; j_call: TRBJ1-2; v_call: TRBV23-1; clone_size: .; d_call: .
cdr3_aa: CASSWDRVNTEAFF; cdr3_nt: TGTGCCAGCAGCTGGGACAGGGTGAACACTGAAGCTTTCTTT; j_call: TRBJ1-1; v_call: TRBV7-9; clone_size: .; d_call: TRBD1
cdr3_aa: CASSHRFEGGLDEQFF; cdr3_nt: TGTGCCAGCAGCCACCGGTTCGAGGGGGGGCTCGATGAGCAGTTCTTC; j_call: TRBJ2-1; v_call: TRBV9; clone_size: .; d_call: .
cdr3_aa: CASSLEEGTQYF; cdr3_nt: TGTGCCAGCAGCTTGGAAGAAGGGACCCAGTACTTC; j_call: TRBJ2-5; v_call: TRBV5-6; clone_size: .; d_call: .
cdr3_aa: CASSSPGATDTGELFF; cdr3_nt: TGTGCCAGCAGTTCCCCGGGAGCAACGGACACCGGGGAGCTGTTTTTT; j_call: TRBJ2-2; v_call: TRBV6-5; clone_size: .; d_call: .
cdr3_aa: CASSALLRSRGGKETQYF; cdr3_nt: TGTGCCAGCAGCGCCCTTTTAAGATCCAGGGGGGGAAAAGAGACCCAGTACTTC; j_call: TRBJ2-5; v_call: TRBV2; clone_size: .; d_call: .
cdr3_aa: CASSLTETDGYTF; cdr3_nt: TGTGCCAGCAGCTTGACAGAAACCGATGGCTACACCTTC; j_call: TRBJ1-2; v_call: TRBV6-5; clone_size: .; d_call: .
cdr3_aa: CASSQDRGYGYTF; cdr3_nt: TGTGCCAGCAGCCAAGACAGGGGCTATGGCTACACCTTC; j_call: TRBJ1-2; v_call: TRBV14; clone_size: .; d_call: .
cdr3_aa: CASSYFQGNNSPLHF; cdr3_nt: TGTGCCAGCAGTTACTTTCAGGGGAATAATTCACCCCTCCACTTT; j_call: TRBJ1-6; v_call: TRBV7-2; clone_size: .; d_call: .
cdr3_aa: CASSLSPPPNTGELFF; cdr3_nt: TGTGCCAGCAGCTTATCTCCCCCGCCGAACACCGGGGAGCTGTTTTTT; j_call: TRBJ2-2; v_call: TRBV7-7; clone_size: .; d_call: .
cdr3_aa: CASSPAKGLAGGTGTDTQYF; cdr3_nt: TGTGCCAGCAGCCCCGCTAAGGGGCTAGCGGGGGGGACCGGCACAGATACGCAGTATTTT; j_call: TRBJ2-3; v_call: TRBV9; clone_size: .; d_call: TRBD2
cdr3_aa: CASSIRGAPDTGELFF; cdr3_nt: TGTGCCAGCAGTATCAGGGGAGCTCCGGACACCGGGGAGCTGTTTTTT; j_call: TRBJ2-2; v_call: TRBV2; clone_size: .; d_call: .
cdr3_aa: CSFIRQGTQETQYF; cdr3_nt: TGCAGCTTTATTCGACAGGGGACCCAAGAGACCCAGTACTTC; j_call: TRBJ2-5; v_call: TRBV29-1; clone_size: .; d_call: TRBD1
cdr3_aa: CASSLIRGGESPLHF; cdr3_nt: TGTGCCAGTAGTCTCATCCGTGGGGGCGAATCACCCCTCCACTTT; j_call: TRBJ1-6; v_call: TRBV19; clone_size: .; d_call: .
cdr3_aa: CASSSSSGGPYGQYF; cdr3_nt: TGTGCCAGCAGTTCGTCTAGCGGGGGGCCTTATGGGCAGTACTTC; j_call: TRBJ2-7; v_call: TRBV6-6; clone_size: .; d_call: TRBD2
cdr3_aa: CASSLSDRGNYGYTF; cdr3_nt: TGTGCCAGCAGCTTATCCGACAGGGGGAACTATGGCTACACCTTC; j_call: TRBJ1-2; v_call: TRBV7-6; clone_size: once; d_call: TRBD1
cdr3_aa: CASSGGGADTQYF; cdr3_nt: TGTGCCAGCAGTGGAGGGGGTGCAGATACGCAGTATTTT; j_call: TRBJ2-3; v_call: TRBV2; clone_size: few; d_call: .
cdr3_aa: CASSLSRDLNTEAFF; cdr3_nt: TGTGCCAGCAGCCTATCGCGGGACCTGAACACTGAAGCTTTCTTT; j_call: TRBJ1-1; v_call: TRBV7-2; clone_size: once; d_call: .
cdr3_aa: CASSLVAATNEKLFF; cdr3_nt: TGTGCCAGCAGCTTAGTGGCCGCAACTAATGAAAAACTGTTTTTT; j_call: TRBJ1-4; v_call: TRBV11-2; clone_size: once; d_call: .
cdr3_aa: CARSFPDQPQHF; cdr3_nt: TGTGCCAGAAGCTTCCCCGATCAGCCCCAGCATTTT; j_call: TRBJ1-5; v_call: TRBV7-5; clone_size: .; d_call: .